A selection of T cell receptor beta chains follows, all from one sample in a study of human T cells and chemical hapten exposure. TCRdb itself ran the RACE reads through MiXCR, one entry per CDR3 protein. The table includes more than 300,000 distinct CDR3 sequences, 5% to 6.5% detected once. The source was whole blood, collected in connection with sensitization to the hapten diphenylcyclopropenone (DPC). These receptors originate from a woman aged 18-29 years with alopecia areata. Some clones in this sample may be carry-over from other donors' samples. Both conserved end residues are part of each CDR3. The D gene is left open where the match is weak. Size values are once, few and many counts, or a class for expanded clones, and some rows have none.

v_gene	j_gene	abundance	len	d_gene	CDR3aa	CDR3nt
TRBV20-1	TRBJ1-1	.	13	.	CSASPTGNTEAFF	TGCAGTGCTTCCCCTACGGGGAACACTGAAGCTTTCTTT
TRBV12-3/TRBV12-4	TRBJ1-5	.	16	.	CACFWSLVIEFEPQHF	TGTGCCTGTTTTTGGAGCCTGGTGATTGAGTTTGAGCCCCAGCATTTT
TRBV5-1	TRBJ2-7	many	14	.	CASSLGLGGLEQYF	TGCGCCAGCAGCTTGGGACTTGGCGGGCTCGAGCAGTACTTC
TRBV12-3/TRBV12-4	TRBJ2-3	few	17	TRBD2	CASSLGVAGPSGDTQYF	TGTGCCAGCAGTTTGGGTGTAGCGGGGCCCTCAGGAGATACGCAGTATTTT
TRBV12-3/TRBV12-4	TRBJ1-2	few	14	.	CASSGRQERAGYTF	TGTGCCAGCAGTGGGCGACAGGAAAGAGCGGGCTACACCTTC
TRBV12-3/TRBV12-4	TRBJ2-3	few	13	.	CASRDDSTDTQYF	TGTGCCAGCAGGGATGATAGCACAGATACGCAGTATTTT
TRBV6-5	TRBJ1-2	few	14	.	CASSGVLEDYGYTF	TGTGCCAGCTCTGGTGTTCTGGAGGACTATGGCTACACCTTC
TRBV7-2	TRBJ1-5	few	15	.	CASSLVAYSNQPQHF	TGTGCCAGCAGCTTGGTGGCGTATAGCAATCAGCCCCAGCATTTT
TRBV27	TRBJ1-3	many	13	.	CASRGASGNTIYF	TGTGCCAGCAGAGGGGCATCTGGAAACACCATATATTTT
TRBV4-3	TRBJ2-2	.	15	.	CASSREGGNTGELFF	TGCGCCAGCAGCCGAGAGGGGGGGAACACCGGGGAGCTGTTTTTT
TRBV7-9	TRBJ1-2	.	14	TRBD1	CASGLERGQDGYTF	TGTGCCAGCGGACTCGAGAGGGGGCAAGATGGCTACACCTTC
TRBV20-1	TRBJ2-7	.	14	.	CSAASGLAAYEQYF	TGCAGTGCCGCCTCTGGGTTAGCGGCCTACGAGCAGTACTTC
TRBV27	TRBJ1-1	once	13	.	CASSVEGMTEAFF	TGTGCCAGCAGTGTCGAGGGTATGACTGAAGCTTTCTTT
TRBV29-1	TRBJ2-3	many	15	.	CSVPGPQVWTDTQYF	TGCAGCGTGCCGGGGCCCCAGGTTTGGACAGATACGCAGTATTTT
TRBV6-6	TRBJ2-6	few	14	.	CASSVAGGANVLTF	TGTGCCAGCAGTGTGGCGGGGGGGGCCAACGTCCTGACTTTC
TRBV6-2/TRBV6-3	TRBJ2-3	many	13	.	CASTRDSTDTQYF	TGTGCCAGCACTAGGGACAGCACAGATACGCAGTATTTT
TRBV20-1	TRBJ2-3	few	13	.	CSAHRGATDTQYF	TGCAGTGCCCACCGGGGGGCCACAGATACGCAGTATTTT
TRBV12-5	TRBJ2-7	few	19	TRBD2	CASGLVISLAGAPTYEQYF	TGTGCTAGTGGTTTGGTAATCAGTCTAGCGGGGGCCCCAACCTACGAGCAGTACTTC
TRBV5-4	TRBJ2-1	many	12	.	CAGWDGYNEQFF	TGTGCCGGCTGGGACGGATACAATGAGCAGTTCTTC
TRBV20-1	TRBJ2-2	many	15	TRBD2	CSARDGGGQTGELFF	TGCAGTGCTAGAGATGGCGGGGGGCAGACCGGGGAGCTGTTTTTT
TRBV9	TRBJ2-3	few	15	.	CASSVGSSPRDTQYF	TGTGCCAGCAGCGTAGGATCGAGCCCTAGGGATACGCAGTATTTT
TRBV11-2	TRBJ2-7	.	15	TRBD1	CASSLLGQGAGEQYF	TGTGCCAGCAGCTTATTAGGACAGGGGGCTGGCGAGCAGTACTTC